These T cell receptor beta chains were read from a single sample in a study of monozygotic twins with inflammatory bowel disease. TCRdb reprocessed the 5' RACE reads and stores each CDR3 protein as one record, lacking DNA. There are around 400,000 distinct CDR3 sequences in the sample, with under 3% held by the top ten. Sequencing used blood. These receptors originate from a human donor with ulcerative colitis or Crohn's disease, or a healthy co-twin of an affected twin (not recorded which). Both conserved end residues are part of each CDR3.

V: TRBV5-5
J: TRBJ2-1
CDR3: CASSWELASGEQFF

V: TRBV6-6
J: TRBJ2-7
CDR3: CASSPRAGYYEQYF

V: TRBV12-3/TRBV12-4
J: TRBJ1-5
CDR3: CASRETGFSNQPQHF

V: TRBV9
J: TRBJ1-1
CDR3: CASSSEGRPARGYTEAFF

V: TRBV19
J: TRBJ2-7
CDR3: CASSRAGDSSSYEQYF

V: TRBV20-1
J: TRBJ2-1
CDR3: CSASHLLLAGGYNEQFF

V: TRBV28
J: TRBJ2-1
CDR3: CASGRGNNEQFF

V: TRBV12-3/TRBV12-4
J: TRBJ2-3
CDR3: CASSPEASGRFGDTQYF

V: TRBV6-1
J: TRBJ2-2
CDR3: CALGGGANTGELFF

V: TRBV6-1
J: TRBJ1-5
CDR3: CASSPWDRGGNQPQHF

V: TRBV10-2
J: TRBJ1-1
CDR3: CASRGWIDEAFF

V: TRBV2
J: TRBJ2-2
CDR3: CASTKISPGLADTGELFF

V: TRBV30
J: TRBJ2-3
CDR3: CAWSVLAGLGDTQYF